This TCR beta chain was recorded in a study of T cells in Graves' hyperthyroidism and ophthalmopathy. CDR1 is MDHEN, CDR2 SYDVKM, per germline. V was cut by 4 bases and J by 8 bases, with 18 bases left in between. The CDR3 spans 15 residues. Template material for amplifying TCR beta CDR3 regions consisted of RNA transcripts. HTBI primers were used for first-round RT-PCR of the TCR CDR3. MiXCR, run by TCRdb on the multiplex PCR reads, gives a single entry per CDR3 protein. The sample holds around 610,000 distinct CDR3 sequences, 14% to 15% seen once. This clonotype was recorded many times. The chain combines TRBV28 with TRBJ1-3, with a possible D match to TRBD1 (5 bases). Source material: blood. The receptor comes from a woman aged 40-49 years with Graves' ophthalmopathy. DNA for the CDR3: TGTGCCAGCAGTTCCCCGGGTTCTGGGGCGGACACCATATATTTT. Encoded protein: CASSSPGSGADTIYF.